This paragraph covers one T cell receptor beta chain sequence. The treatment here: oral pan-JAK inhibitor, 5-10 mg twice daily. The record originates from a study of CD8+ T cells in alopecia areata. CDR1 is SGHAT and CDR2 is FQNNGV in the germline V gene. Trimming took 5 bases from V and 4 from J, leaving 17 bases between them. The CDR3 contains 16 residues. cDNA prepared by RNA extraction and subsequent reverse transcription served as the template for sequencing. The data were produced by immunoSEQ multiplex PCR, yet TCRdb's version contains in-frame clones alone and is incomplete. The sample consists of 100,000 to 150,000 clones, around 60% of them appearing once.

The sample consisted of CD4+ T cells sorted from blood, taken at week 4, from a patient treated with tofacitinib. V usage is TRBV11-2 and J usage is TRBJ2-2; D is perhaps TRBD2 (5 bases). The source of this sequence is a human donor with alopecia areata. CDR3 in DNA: TGTGCCAGCAGCCCAAGGACTGTGCGGGTCACCGGGGAGCTGTTTTTT. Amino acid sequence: CASSPRTVRVTGELFF.